One and the same sample provided the 32 T cell receptor beta chains below, sequenced in a study of T cells in Graves' hyperthyroidism and ophthalmopathy (dated by TCRdb to between 2018 and 2021). Libraries were made using multiplex PCR. Sequencing relied on an Illumina HiSeq 2000. Amplification of TCR beta CDR3 regions was carried out from RNA transcripts. A first-round RT-PCR of the TCR CDR3 used the HTBI primer set with the Qiagen OneStep RT-PCR kit. Using fastp at Q25 and MiXCR, TCRdb reprocessed the public reads and kept productive beta chains. Every CDR3 protein is listed once, alongside the most common genes and DNA of its rows. The sample data list hundreds of thousands of distinct CDR3 sequences, and around 42% of these were observed just once. The ten largest clones capture 8.2% of the sample. Specimen: peripheral blood or thyroid tissue (not recorded which). All receptors come from a woman younger than 30 with Graves' hyperthyroidism. Donor details come from another sample of the same person, matched by shared clones.

The gene calls are TRBV2 and TRBJ1-2; 12 bases are shared with TRBD1. J lost 3 bases, V lost 6 bases, and 11 bases had no gene match. Germline V gene lookup returns CDR1 SNHLY and CDR2 FYNNEI. The CDR3 is 17 amino acids. The CDR3 sequence: CASSAIRDRGPDYGYTF. The CDR3, as DNA: TGTGCCAGCAGCGCCATCCGGGACAGGGGGCCTGACTATGGCTACACCTTC.

The chain recombines TRBV29-1 with TRBJ2-2, with 13 nucleotides matching TRBD2. Germline CDR1 reads SQVTM; CDR2 reads ANQGSEA. J gave up 3 bases and V 4 bases, and 8 bases lay outside the gene matches. The CDR3 consists of 17 residues. CDR3 DNA: TGCAGCGTTGCAGGTGGGACTAGCGGGAAATACACCGGGGAGCTGTTTTTT. Protein product: CSVAGGTSGKYTGELFF.

This CDR3 reads CASSWTGGRNEQYF. The DNA of the CDR3 is TGTGCCAGCAGCTGGACAGGGGGTCGGAACGAGCAGTACTTC. The chain couples TRBV6-1 to TRBJ2-7; 10 nucleotides line up with TRBD1. V was clipped by 6 bases and J by 5 bases; unmatched bases: 7. From germline, CDR1 is MNHNS and CDR2 SASEGT. CDR3 length: 14 residues.

This chain joins TRBV29-1 and TRBJ2-7; D gene ambiguous. V shed 3 bases and J shed 2 bases, with 8 bases lying between them. Germline loops: CDR1 SQVTM, CDR2 ANQGSEA. There are 12 residues in the CDR3. DNA for the CDR3: TGCAGCGTTGAGCAGGATACCTACGAGCAGTACTTC. It encodes CSVEQDTYEQYF.

This clonotype showed up many times. The chain joins TRBV7-2 to TRBJ1-1; 8 nucleotides match TRBD1. CDR1 is SGHTA, CDR2 FQGNSA, per germline. V shed 6 bases and J 7 bases; nucleotides not matched to a gene: 7. The CDR3 totals 13 residues. This CDR3 is CASSSTGGIEAFF. The CDR3 coding sequence is TGTGCCAGCAGTTCAACAGGGGGGATTGAAGCTTTCTTT.

This clonotype was counted ten times or more. The chain recombines TRBV25-1 with TRBJ1-2; no definite D call. The CDR3 has 12 residues. With 5 bases removed from V and 0 bases from J, the gap between germline ends came to 4 bases. In germline, CDR1 is MGHDK, CDR2 SYGVNS. The CDR3 nucleotides are TGTGCCAGCAGTTGGACTAACTATGGCTACACCTTC. Its protein product is CASSWTNYGYTF.

The V and J genes are TRBV7-9 and TRBJ1-1; D possibly corresponds to TRBD1 (6 bases). Germline values: CDR1 SEHNR, CDR2 FQNEAQ (reference sequence). There are 15 residues in the CDR3. The V gene lost 5 bases and the J gene lost 4 bases, with 17 bases spanning the gap. CDR3 sequence reads: CASSPVRGAGTEAFF. The CDR3 region has the DNA TGTGCCAGCAGCCCCGTACGGGGGGCTGGCACTGAAGCTTTCTTT.

The table lists this clonotype with many counts. The rearrangement uses TRBV7-8 and TRBJ1-3, with no clear D. The V gene's germline CDR1 is SGHVS and CDR2 FQNEAQ. Deletions cut 0 bases from V and 0 bases from J, with 6 bases between. The CDR3 covers 15 residues. CDR3 coding DNA: TGTGCCAGCAGCTTAGCAGGGATCTCTGGAAACACCATATATTTT. It codes for CASSLAGISGNTIYF.

The table lists this clonotype with many counts. This chain connects TRBV29-1 to TRBJ1-2; no definite D call. The CDR3 spans 13 residues. V was clipped by 6 bases and J by 6 bases, with 17 bases between them. Germline V gene data show CDR1 as SQVTM and CDR2 as ANQGSEA. In DNA form, the CDR3 reads TGCAGCGTGCCGGACCCACAACTTGATGGCTACACCTTC. Its protein product is CSVPDPQLDGYTF.

Worth noting for this clonotype: The missing conserved phenylalanine or tryptophan at the end of this CDR3 makes a read error likely. The V and J genes are TRBV15 and TRBJ2-2; D is uncertain. The CDR3 loop spans 9 amino acids. From germline, CDR1 is LNHNV and CDR2 YYDKDF (reference sequence). V dropped 3 bases and J dropped 10 bases, with 0 bases sitting between them. In DNA, the CDR3 is TGTGCCACCAGCAGGGAGCTGTTTTAT. It codes for CATSRELFY.

The rearrangement joins TRBV7-2 to TRBJ2-7; TRBD1 is a possible D gene (6 bases). The germline V and J ends were trimmed by 7 bases and 2 bases, with 15 bases remaining between them. CDR3 length equals 14 residues. Per germline, CDR1 SGHTA and CDR2 FQGNSA. The DNA for the CDR3 is TGTGCCAGCAAAGAAACAGGGCCAACCTACGAGCAGTACTTC. It specifies CASKETGPTYEQYF.

This clonotype was found many times. The chain has TRBV29-1 and TRBJ1-5; tentatively, D is TRBD1 (6 bases). This CDR3 comprises 13 residues. Germline CDR1 is SQVTM and CDR2 is ANQGSEA. The V gene lost 7 bases and the J gene lost 3 bases, with 13 bases spanning the gap. CDR3 sequence: CSAARGANQPQHF. CDR3 nucleotides: TGCAGCGCCGCGCGGGGGGCCAATCAGCCCCAGCATTTT.

The V gene is TRBV10-3, the J gene TRBJ1-1; D is unresolved. This CDR3 has 13 amino acids. The V gene's germline CDR1 is ENHRY and CDR2 SYGVKD. Trimming pared 2 bases from V and 1 base from J, leaving 5 bases between. The CDR3: CAISEHGNTEAFF. The CDR3 bases are TGTGCCATCAGTGAGCACGGGAACACTGAAGCTTTCTTT.

Ten or more counts support this clonotype. The genes are TRBV25-1 and TRBJ1-3; D not certain. Trimming stripped 3 bases from V and 0 bases from J, with 9 bases between. Germline V gives CDR1 MGHDK, CDR2 SYGVNS. The CDR3 consists of 15 residues. The CDR3 region has the DNA TGTGCCAGCAGTGACCGGACCGTCTCTGGAAACACCATATATTTT. It yields the protein CASSDRTVSGNTIYF.

The chain recombines TRBV7-9 with TRBJ2-7; D possibly corresponds to TRBD1 (6 bases). Trimming cost V 5 bases and J 6 bases, with 23 bases left between them. The CDR3 sequence is 16 residues long. CDR1 SEHNR and CDR2 FQNEAQ come from the germline V gene (reference sequence). This CDR3 reads CASSPGRPRGGREQYF. The CDR3 DNA follows: TGTGCCAGCAGCCCAGGGCGTCCTCGAGGGGGTCGCGAGCAGTACTTC.

This clonotype appeared many times. V and J are TRBV7-8 and TRBJ1-6; D unclear. The CDR3 runs 15 residues. The ends were cut back, 1 base at V and 13 bases at J, with 17 bases in the middle. Germline assignment: CDR1 SGHVS and CDR2 FQNEAQ. This CDR3 reads CASSLEVGDSRPLHF. As DNA, the CDR3 is TGTGCCAGCAGCTTAGAGGTGGGAGATAGTCGGCCCCTCCACTTT.

This clonotype was seen at least ten times. The gene calls are TRBV10-3 and TRBJ2-7, with no clear D. This CDR3 contains 14 residues. Germline values: CDR1 ENHRY, CDR2 SYGVKD. The germline V and J ends were trimmed by 3 bases and 3 bases, with 12 bases remaining between them. DNA of the CDR3: TGTGCCATCAGTGACGAGGTGTTGGGCTACGAGCAGTACTTC. This translates into CAISDEVLGYEQYF.

This clonotype occurred many times. The rearrangement joins TRBV2 to TRBJ1-2, with D uncertain. V dropped 4 bases and J dropped 5 bases, with 5 bases sitting between them. The CDR3 has 11 residues. In germline, CDR1 is SNHLY, CDR2 FYNNEI. In nucleotides, the CDR3 is TGTGCCAGCAGTGTTAAATATGGCTACACCTTC. Its translation is CASSVKYGYTF.

This sequence joins TRBV2 and TRBJ1-2; D not certain. Between the trimmed V and J ends, which lost 5 bases and 5 bases, there was a span of 18 bases. CDR1 and CDR2 (germline): SNHLY, FYNNEI. The CDR3 contains 15 residues. The CDR3 DNA is TGTGCCAGCAGTTACTTCCCGGGAGCGAAGTATGGCTACACCTTC. It yields the protein CASSYFPGAKYGYTF.

The chain joins TRBV7-3 to TRBJ2-5; 8 bases line up with TRBD1. Trimming took 5 bases from V and 0 from J; bases not matched to a gene: 5. Germline assignment: CDR1 SGHTA and CDR2 FQGTGA. This CDR3 has 15 residues. The CDR3 nucleotides are TGTGCCAGCAGCCCCCGACAGGGGCACCAAGAGACCCAGTACTTC. Protein: CASSPRQGHQETQYF.

This clonotype was counted a few times. V is TRBV13 and J is TRBJ2-7; 8 bases match TRBD1. The V segment lost 3 bases and the J segment 5 bases; nucleotides outside the gene matches: 3. Germline-derived CDR1 and CDR2 are PRHDT and FYEKMQ (reference sequence). This CDR3 has 13 residues. CDR3 sequence (DNA): TGTGCCAGCAGCTTGGACAGGGATCACGAGCAGTACTTC. This translates into CASSLDRDHEQYF. Full variable domain (rest looked up from reference TRBV13 and TRBJ2-7): AAGVIQSPRHLIKEKRETATLKCYPIPRHDTVYWYQQGPGQDPQFLISFYEKMQSDKGSIPDRFSAQQFSDYHSELNMSSLELGDSALYFCASSLDRDHEQYFGPGTRLTVT.

The rearrangement joins TRBV7-9 to TRBJ2-7; D is ambiguous. The V and J ends lost 4 bases and 0 bases respectively, with 13 bases between them. Germline CDR1 is SEHNR and CDR2 is FQNEAQ (reference sequence). There are 15 residues in the CDR3. CDR3 sequence reads: CASSSPGTSSYEQYF. CDR3 nucleotides: TGTGCCAGCAGCTCGCCAGGTACAAGCTCCTACGAGCAGTACTTC.

The rearrangement links TRBV20-1 to TRBJ2-7; 7 bases agree with TRBD2. J was trimmed by 4 bases and V by 8 bases; bases with no gene match: 14. Germline CDR1 is DFQATT and CDR2 is SNEGSKA (reference sequence). The CDR3 is 14 amino acids. The CDR3 bases are TGCAGTTCCGCGAATCCTGGCGGGGGTTACGAGCAGTACTTC. Protein sequence: CSSANPGGGYEQYF.

The rearrangement uses TRBV12-3 or TRBV12-4 and TRBJ1-5; no reliable D call. The V end lost 2 bases, the J end lost 0 bases, and 5 bases lay between the germline ends. This CDR3 contains 14 residues. The CDR3 spells CASSLRISNQPQHF. The CDR3 DNA sequence: TGTGCCAGCAGTTTAAGGATTAGCAATCAGCCCCAGCATTTT.

The rearrangement links TRBV29-1 to TRBJ2-5; TRBD1 matches 7 bases. With V trimmed by 5 bases and J by 5 bases, 14 bases remained unmatched. Germline-derived CDR1 and CDR2 are SQVTM and ANQGSEA. This CDR3 contains 15 residues. CDR3 loop: CSVQLWLQGSETQYF. The CDR3 DNA is TGCAGCGTTCAATTGTGGCTACAGGGGTCGGAGACCCAGTACTTC.

This clonotype was detected many times. This sequence joins TRBV24-1 and TRBJ1-3; D is ambiguous. Trimming removed 3 bases at V and 4 bases at J, with 3 bases between. CDR1 and CDR2 from the germline V gene are KGHDR and SFDVKD. The CDR3 has 12 residues. The CDR3 sequence: CATSDLGNTIYF. The CDR3 DNA follows: TGTGCCACCAGTGATCTGGGAAACACCATATATTTT.

In this sample, this clonotype turned up a few times. The V and J genes are TRBV6-2 or TRBV6-3 and TRBJ1-1, with D possibly matching TRBD1 (6 bases). The V gene's germline CDR1 is MNHEY and CDR2 SVGEGT. Trimming cost V 4 bases and J 0 bases, with 9 bases left between them. This CDR3 is built from 14 residues. The CDR3 loop reads CASSFWDMNTEAFF. CDR3 nucleotides: TGTGCCAGCAGTTTCTGGGACATGAACACTGAAGCTTTCTTT.

The table lists this clonotype with many counts. The gene calls are TRBV10-3 and TRBJ1-1; no firm D call. There are 13 residues in the CDR3. Trimming shortened V by 8 bases and J by 0 bases, and 10 bases separated the two germline ends. Germline V gives CDR1 ENHRY, CDR2 SYGVKD. CDR3 DNA: TGTGCCATCCGGAGGGAGATGAACACTGAAGCTTTCTTT. It encodes CAIRREMNTEAFF.

The CDR3 bases are TGCAGTGCTGGCAGACAGGGGAGTCCTGAAGCTTTCTTT. Encoded protein: CSAGRQGSPEAFF. V is TRBV20-1 and J is TRBJ1-1; 8 nucleotides agree with TRBD1. The CDR3 runs to 13 residues. Germline V gene lookup returns CDR1 DFQATT and CDR2 SNEGSKA (reference sequence). The V gene end was trimmed by 5 bases and the J gene end by 6 bases; junction bases not matched to a gene: 8.

This clonotype was observed a handful of times. The rearrangement links TRBV10-3 to TRBJ1-5; D remains ambiguous. The CDR3 loop spans 14 amino acids. Trimming pared 11 bases from V and 0 bases from J, leaving 14 bases between. CDR1 is ENHRY and CDR2 is SYGVKD in the germline V gene. The CDR3 coding sequence is TGTGCCTCGACCGCCGGCGGTAGCAATCAGCCCCAGCATTTT. Protein: CASTAGGSNQPQHF.

The chain carries TRBV7-7 and TRBJ1-2; TRBD1 aligns across 12 bases. Unmatched junction bases numbered 9, after V lost 3 bases and J lost 4 bases. This CDR3 has 17 amino acids. Germline assignment: CDR1 SSHAT and CDR2 FNYEAQ (reference sequence). Here the CDR3 reads CASSLAGTGGASYGYTF. The CDR3 DNA sequence: TGTGCCAGCAGCTTGGCCGGGACAGGGGGCGCGAGCTATGGCTACACCTTC.

V and J are TRBV7-9 and TRBJ2-7; 10 bases align to TRBD1. The V gene end was trimmed by 5 bases and the J gene end by 6 bases; junction bases not matched to a gene: 7. Germline CDR1 is SEHNR and CDR2 is FQNEAQ (reference sequence). The CDR3 extends over 14 amino acids. CDR3 in amino acids: CASSQVGTGVEQYF. CDR3 coding DNA: TGTGCCAGCAGCCAGGTGGGGACAGGGGTCGAGCAGTACTTC.